Listed below are T cell receptor beta chains from one sample, sequenced in a study of blood T cell repertoires in COVID-19. This table comes from immunoSEQ multiplex PCR, and its TCRdb copy is limited to in-frame clones, with some not included. The table lists roughly 70,000 clones, around 89% of them singletons. The specimen sequenced was peripheral blood. The receptors were gathered from a woman between 65 and 79 years old with acute or convalescent COVID-19. The CDR3 runs from the conserved cysteine through the conserved F or W. Fields, in order: J gene, D gene, V gene, clone size, CDR3 DNA, CDR3 protein. The D gene is left open where the match is weak. Part of the rows lack a size; the others show once, few, many or a class for expanded clones.

j_call: TRBJ1-2; d_call: NA; v_call: TRBV30; clone_size: NA; cdr3_nt: TGTGCCTGGAGCCGTAGGGGGGGCGAGTACTATGGCTACACCTTC; cdr3_aa: CAWSRRGGEYYGYTF
j_call: TRBJ1-3; d_call: TRBD1; v_call: TRBV28; clone_size: NA; cdr3_nt: TGTGCCAGCAGTCCAATCGGGGACAGGGGCGGAAACACCATATATTTT; cdr3_aa: CASSPIGDRGGNTIYF
j_call: TRBJ1-1; d_call: NA; v_call: TRBV11-2; clone_size: NA; cdr3_nt: TGTGCCAGCAGCACTACCCCGGGACAACTGAACACTGAAGCTTTCTTT; cdr3_aa: CASSTTPGQLNTEAFF
j_call: TRBJ1-2; d_call: TRBD1; v_call: TRBV28; clone_size: NA; cdr3_nt: TGTGCCAGCAGTCCCGGACAGGCTAACTATGGCTACACCTTC; cdr3_aa: CASSPGQANYGYTF
j_call: TRBJ2-6; d_call: NA; v_call: TRBV24-1; clone_size: NA; cdr3_nt: TGTGCCACCAGTCCGCGACAAATCTCTGGGGCCAACGTCCTGACTTTC; cdr3_aa: CATSPRQISGANVLTF
j_call: TRBJ2-5; d_call: TRBD1; v_call: TRBV6-5; clone_size: NA; cdr3_nt: TGTGCCAGCAGTTACTCAGGGGGCAAAGGGGAGACCCAGTACTTC; cdr3_aa: CASSYSGGKGETQYF
j_call: TRBJ1-1; d_call: TRBD1; v_call: TRBV24-1; clone_size: few; cdr3_nt: TGTGCCACCAGTGCTGTAGGGGACAGGGGGGGCTCGGGTGAAGCTTTCTTT; cdr3_aa: CATSAVGDRGGSGEAFF
j_call: TRBJ2-7; d_call: NA; v_call: TRBV28; clone_size: NA; cdr3_nt: TGTGCCAGCAGTCACAGCTCCTACGAGCAGTACTTC; cdr3_aa: CASSHSSYEQYF
j_call: TRBJ1-4; d_call: NA; v_call: TRBV27; clone_size: NA; cdr3_nt: TGTGCCAGCAGTTTAGCGAGGGAGGAGGGTCAAAAACTGTTTTTT; cdr3_aa: CASSLAREEGQKLFF
j_call: TRBJ1-5; d_call: NA; v_call: TRBV24-1; clone_size: once; cdr3_nt: TGTGCCACCGCAGCGAGTTTCAATCAGCCCCAGCATTTT; cdr3_aa: CATAASFNQPQHF
j_call: TRBJ2-4; d_call: TRBD2; v_call: TRBV19; clone_size: NA; cdr3_nt: TGTGCCAGTAGTATAGAACTAGCGGGGGGCCGGGACATTCAGTACTTC; cdr3_aa: CASSIELAGGRDIQYF
j_call: TRBJ2-7; d_call: NA; v_call: TRBV9; clone_size: NA; cdr3_nt: TGTGCCAGCAGCCCGGGGTACACCTACGAGCAGTACTTC; cdr3_aa: CASSPGYTYEQYF
j_call: TRBJ2-7; d_call: NA; v_call: TRBV28; clone_size: NA; cdr3_nt: TGTGCCAGCAGGGATAGCGGAAGCTCCTACGAGCAGTACTTC; cdr3_aa: CASRDSGSSYEQYF
j_call: TRBJ1-3; d_call: NA; v_call: TRBV5-1; clone_size: NA; cdr3_nt: TGCGCCAGCAGTATGAACGGAGGTGTTGGAAACACCATATATTTT; cdr3_aa: CASSMNGGVGNTIYF
j_call: TRBJ1-1; d_call: TRBD1; v_call: TRBV19; clone_size: NA; cdr3_nt: TGTGCCAGTAGTATATCCGGGACAGACAACACTGAAGCTTTCTTT; cdr3_aa: CASSISGTDNTEAFF
j_call: TRBJ1-4; d_call: TRBD1; v_call: TRBV15; clone_size: NA; cdr3_nt: TGTGCCACCAGCAGGGACAGGGGTGAAAAACTGTTTTTT; cdr3_aa: CATSRDRGEKLFF
j_call: TRBJ1-3; d_call: NA; v_call: TRBV6-5; clone_size: NA; cdr3_nt: TGTGCCAGCAGCCCGGACACTCCTGGAAACACCATATATTTT; cdr3_aa: CASSPDTPGNTIYF
j_call: TRBJ2-5; d_call: NA; v_call: TRBV7-2; clone_size: NA; cdr3_nt: TGTGCCAGCAGCTTAATTAGTGCGGGGCAAGAGACCCAGTACTTC; cdr3_aa: CASSLISAGQETQYF
j_call: TRBJ2-7; d_call: TRBD2; v_call: TRBV6-5; clone_size: NA; cdr3_nt: TGTGCCAGCAGGAGCGGGAGGGGGTACGAGCAGTACTTC; cdr3_aa: CASRSGRGYEQYF
j_call: TRBJ2-1; d_call: TRBD1; v_call: TRBV5-1; clone_size: NA; cdr3_nt: TGCGCCAGCAGCTTTCCGGGACAGGGCGTAAACAATGAGCAGTTCTTC; cdr3_aa: CASSFPGQGVNNEQFF
j_call: TRBJ2-1; d_call: NA; v_call: TRBV25-1; clone_size: NA; cdr3_nt: TGTGCCAGCAGCCGACCCGGGGGCTCCTACAATGAGCAGTTCTTC; cdr3_aa: CASSRPGGSYNEQFF